Shown below are 9 T cell receptor beta chains from a single sample sequenced in a study of blood T cell repertoires in COVID-19. This table comes from immunoSEQ multiplex PCR, and its TCRdb copy is limited to in-frame clones, with some not included. Among fewer than 200,000 clones listed, about 90% were seen once. Input material: peripheral blood. These TCRs come from a man aged 30 to 39 with COVID-19, enrolled during active disease.

The rearrangement uses TRBV28 and TRBJ2-1; 13 nucleotides align to TRBD2. Germline values: CDR1 MDHEN, CDR2 SYDVKM. V shed 5 bases, J shed 6 bases, and the junction held 7 bases outside the gene matches. The CDR3 length is 16 residues. The CDR3 sequence: CASSALGLAGANEQFF. Here the CDR3 DNA reads TGTGCCAGCAGTGCTTTAGGACTAGCGGGAGCCAATGAGCAGTTCTTC.

J is TRBJ2-7 and V is TRBV6-4, with 9 bases identical to TRBD2. Trimming removed 5 bases from V and 0 bases from J; junction bases left unmatched: 5. The germline CDR1 and CDR2 sequences are MRHNA and SNTAGT. The CDR3 contains 15 residues. CDR3 in amino acids: CASSREREASYEQYF. CDR3 sequence (DNA): TGTGCCAGCAGTCGGGAGCGGGAGGCCTCCTACGAGCAGTACTTC.

The chain recombines TRBV6-4 with TRBJ2-1; a possible D gene is TRBD1 (6 bases). Germline V gives CDR1 MRHNA, CDR2 SNTAGT. The CDR3 consists of 13 residues. Deletions cut 4 bases from V and 9 bases from J, with 13 bases between. CDR3 DNA: TGTGCCAGCAGTGCCTCGGGACAATCTGAGCAGTTCTTC. Protein: CASSASGQSEQFF.

V usage is TRBV9 and J usage is TRBJ1-6, with D possibly TRBD1 on 5 matching bases. Trimming shortened V by 2 bases and J by 10 bases, and 13 bases separated the two germline ends. Germline V lookup: CDR1 SGDLS, CDR2 YYNGEE. This CDR3 is built from 14 residues. CDR3 sequence (DNA): TGTGCCAGCAGCGTGGGACTGTTTCAGTCACCCCTCCACTTT. It codes for CASSVGLFQSPLHF.

The rearrangement links TRBV4-3 to TRBJ1-2; D ambiguous. CDR1 LGHNA and CDR2 YSLEER come from the germline V gene. This CDR3 contains 13 residues. V gave up 0 bases and J gave up 10 bases, with 12 bases separating them. DNA of the CDR3: TGCGCCAGCAGCCAAGATGGCAGGAGGGTCTACACCTTC. This translates into CASSQDGRRVYTF.

V is TRBV11-3 and J is TRBJ2-3, with no clear D. V lost 4 bases and J 8 bases, leaving 13 bases between the germline ends. The CDR3 spans 13 residues. Germline loops: CDR1 SGHNT, CDR2 YENEEA. The CDR3 DNA reads as TGTGCCAGCAGCTGGGTTACCTCGGGTACGCAGTATTTT. Translating it yields CASSWVTSGTQYF.

V and J are TRBV27 and TRBJ1-5, with 10 positions matching TRBD1. This CDR3 has 16 amino acids. V shed 2 bases and J 11 bases; nucleotides not matched to a gene: 12. Germline CDR1 MNHEY, CDR2 SMNVEV (reference sequence). The CDR3 loop is CASSLGGTGVRGAQHF. The CDR3 DNA is TGTGCCAGCAGTTTAGGCGGGACAGGGGTCCGGGGGGCCCAGCATTTT.

Here the CDR3 DNA reads TGTGCCAGCAGTTCCGGGATAGCCACTGAAGCTTTCTTT. Translating gives CASSSGIATEAFF. This chain connects TRBV7-3 to TRBJ1-1; D is unresolved. The V end was cut by 6 bases, the J end by 4 bases, with 12 bases between. CDR1 and CDR2 (germline): SGHTA, FQGTGA. The CDR3 runs to 13 residues.

This clone was seen a few times. The chain has TRBV15 and TRBJ2-1; the match to TRBD1 covers 10 bases. The junction had 11 bases not matched to a gene; V was cut back by 3 bases and J by 6 bases. CDR1 is LNHNV and CDR2 is YYDKDF in the germline V gene (reference sequence). The CDR3 sequence is 17 residues long. This CDR3 is CATSRGPLWTGGNEQFF. CDR3 coding DNA: TGTGCCACCAGCAGGGGGCCTCTTTGGACAGGGGGCAATGAGCAGTTCTTC.